This TCR beta chain was sequenced for a study of blood T cell repertoires in COVID-19 (dated by TCRdb to between 2020 and 2021). Notes on the research overall: Samples from collaborators originated in the United States, Italy and Spain and spanned both the acute and convalescent phases of COVID-19. Deeply sampled blood TCRbeta repertoires from subjects exposed to, actively infected with, or recovered from COVID-19 were included in the dataset. The prospective study material was composed of cDNA or gDNA derived from T cells, B-cell-depleted T cells, or PBMCs. Where available, HLA class I and class II types were taken from metadata supplied by the sample provider and were not determined by assay-based typing. The sample metadata nearly always contained a de-identified subject ID, COVID-19 status, age in years and sex. The repertoires were released in a freely available public database intended as a resource for research on the immune response to SARS-CoV-2. Samples were obtained from the ongoing ImmuneRACE study (first 160 participants) and from some 1,300 subjects provided by 6 global collaborators. The investigation overall reported the following: Clinical and demographic metadata were provided uncurated, with the amount varying by source and participant.

TCRbeta CDR3 regions were amplified from genomic DNA using the immunoSEQ Assay, a bias-controlled multiplex PCR. Concerning the study's data processing: The number of nucleated cells in each sample was estimated from the amplification of reference gene primers within the assay. To quantify the absolute abundance of each unique TCRbeta CDR3 rearrangement, sequence reads were collapsed and filtered. For each sample, productive Simpson clonality was calculated as the square root of Simpson's diversity index across productive rearrangements. Not all clones reach the TCRdb copy of this immuneACCESS table, which keeps in-frame sequences only. Checked studies attribute under half of the gap to unresolved V genes and leave the rest unexplained. V, J and clone size are those of that table, while D and trimming were read from the DNA. A total of 200,000 or so clones appear in this sample, around 82% of them only once. The top ten hold roughly 7% of the sample.

In the prospective study, participants were about 18 to 95 years old, resided in about two dozen geographic areas of the United States, and were enrolled through a virtual design. To assign participants to cohorts, the prospective study relied on clinical history that participants themselves reported in a screening survey and a study questionnaire. For ImmuneRACE Cohort 3, a participant was defined as recovered based on two consecutive negative NP/OP PCR tests, clearance by a healthcare professional, or resolution of symptoms. Mobile phlebotomists in the prospective study collected whole blood, serum and a nasopharyngeal or oropharyngeal swab from every participant. Additional blood draws and questionnaires over an approximately 2-month period could optionally be provided by prospective study participants. Blood samples from the prospective study were shipped frozen or at room temperature prior to DNA extraction.

Compared with germline, V lacks 6 bases and J lacks 0 bases; bases without a gene match: 10. Including the terminal cysteine and phenylalanine, the CDR3 comprises 18 residues. Solely the CDR3 DNA is kept, with 54 bases framed from the first base. The germline V gene (reference sequence) specifies LNHDA as CDR1 and SQIVND as CDR2. A note on this clone: Its target antigen remains unknown. Base qualities are missing; no much larger clone stands one base away.

This chain joins TRBV19 to TRBJ2-6, and TRBD1 aligns with 8 junction nucleotides. This receptor was taken from a man aged 40-55 years who had recovered from COVID-19. Specimen: PBMCs or T cells enriched from blood (not recorded which). The DNA sequence follows: TGTGCCAGTAGGGACAGGGAAAAAGGCCGCTCTGGGGCCAACGTCCTGACTTTC. The encoded protein is CASRDREKGRSGANVLTF.